This T cell receptor (beta chain) was sequenced for a study of long-term antiretroviral therapy in people with HIV. Runs used v3.0 of the immunoSEQ assay and were done at survey level. Sequencing was performed with immunoSEQ multiplex PCR; in TCRdb, only in-frame clones are kept and a portion is missing. The sample lists 20,000 or so clones; roughly 80% were seen once. The CDR3 totals 15 residues. V dropped 4 bases and J dropped 0 bases, with 9 bases sitting between them. Per germline, CDR1 SNHLY and CDR2 FYNNEI. The sample here was unsorted PBMCs, taken 4.4 years after starting antiretroviral therapy. The chain links TRBV2 to TRBJ1-4; D uncertain. The clonotype was recovered from a man aged 25-45 years with HIV. CDR3 residues: CASSVVTTTNEKLFF. In DNA form, the CDR3 reads TGTGCCAGCAGTGTGGTCACCACAACTAATGAAAAACTGTTTTTT.